This TCR beta chain was retrieved from a study of T cell responses to AZD1222 COVID-19 vaccine. For this clone: Its matching antigen is unknown.

Study-level points and caveats: Clonal diversity was possibly underestimated, and white British individuals and females predominated among donors.

V was cut by 0 bases and J by 3 bases, with 11 bases left in between. This CDR3 has 15 residues. The V gene's germline CDR1 is SGHRS and CDR2 YFSETQ. Data came from immunoSEQ multiplex PCR; TCRdb stores just in-frame clones and leaves some out. Counted here are roughly 130,000 clones, 85% to 90% occurring once; the ten biggest clones make up just over 5.5%. The rearrangement links TRBV5-1 to TRBJ2-3, with D hard to call. The input for sequencing was peripheral blood, taken on day 0 of AZD1222 vaccination. The sequence was obtained from an adult in good health. CDR3: CASSLASTKTDTQYF. The CDR3 nucleotides are TGCGCCAGCAGCTTGGCATCCACAAAAACAGATACGCAGTATTTT.